This entry lists 24 T cell receptor beta chains sequenced from one sample in a study of T cell repertoires in cytomegalovirus infection. One entry per CDR3 protein, called by TCRdb with MiXCR from the reads. Found here are approximately 150,000 distinct CDR3 sequences, approximately 5.9% of them singletons; the top ten hold roughly 17%. The sequencing input was PBMCs. Receptor source: a human donor in good health (CMV status not recorded). Some clones in this sample may be carry-over from other donors' samples.

This clonotype occurred a few times. V gene TRBV6-2 or TRBV6-3 combines with J gene TRBJ1-5; no clear D gene. The CDR3 covers 16 residues. V was shortened by 10 bases and J by 0 bases, with 19 bases between the two germline ends. The V gene's germline CDR1 is MNHEY and CDR2 SVGEGT. As DNA, the CDR3 is TGTGCCACGAGAAAATTTCAGGAGTTTAGCAATCAGCCCCAGCATTTT. Translating gives CATRKFQEFSNQPQHF.

The V gene is TRBV4-1, the J gene TRBJ2-5; 13 bases line up with TRBD2. The CDR3 sequence is 17 residues long. V was clipped by 5 bases and J by 1 base; unmatched bases: 7. Germline assignment: CDR1 MGHRA and CDR2 YSYEKL. The CDR3 DNA sequence: TGCGCCAGCAGCTCGCGACTAGCGGGGGGTTCCCAAGAGACCCAGTACTTC. Translated, it gives CASSSRLAGGSQETQYF.

This clonotype was observed at least ten times. The chain uses TRBV6-1 and TRBJ2-3; 7 positions agree with TRBD2. In germline, CDR1 is MNHNS, CDR2 SASEGT. Trimming removed 4 bases from V and 6 bases from J; junction bases left unmatched: 4. This CDR3 region has 13 residues. CDR3 nucleotides: TGTGCCAGCAGTGGGACTAGGCAGGATACGCAGTATTTT. Encoded protein: CASSGTRQDTQYF.

In this sample, this clonotype turned up a few times. The V and J genes are TRBV2 and TRBJ2-7; TRBD1 matches at 7 bases. Germline V CDR1 and CDR2: SNHLY, FYNNEI. Trimming removed 6 bases from V and 2 bases from J; junction bases left unmatched: 7. The CDR3 is made up of 14 amino acids. CDR3 sequence reads: CASRWAQGAYEQYF. The CDR3 DNA follows: TGTGCCAGCAGATGGGCTCAGGGGGCCTACGAGCAGTACTTC. The full variable domain, rest sourced from reference TRBV2 and TRBJ2-7, is EPEVTQTPSHQVTQMGQEVILRCVPISNHLYFYWYRQILGQKVEFLVSFYNNEISEKSEIFDDQFSVERPDGSNFTLKIRSTKLEDSAMYFCASRWAQGAYEQYFGPGTRLTVT.

This clonotype was seen at least ten times. The rearrangement uses TRBV7-6 and TRBJ2-2; TRBD2 agrees at 11 bases. The CDR3 runs to 20 residues. CDR1 SGHVS and CDR2 FNYEAQ come from the germline V gene. V was pared by 0 bases and J by 1 base, with 10 bases of the junction left unmatched. The CDR3 region is CASSLAPFLAGGLNTGELFF. The CDR3, as DNA: TGTGCCAGCAGCTTAGCCCCCTTCCTAGCGGGGGGCTTGAACACCGGGGAGCTGTTTTTT.

This clonotype was seen ten or more times. The rearrangement links TRBV7-2 to TRBJ1-5; TRBD1 might be the D (6 bases). This CDR3 has 14 amino acids. The ends were cut back, 2 bases at V and 4 bases at J, with 9 bases in the middle. The germline CDR1 and CDR2 sequences are SGHTA and FQGNSA. CDR3 loop: CASSLWGANQPQHF. Written as DNA, the CDR3 is TGTGCCAGCAGCTTATGGGGGGCTAATCAGCCCCAGCATTTT.

This clonotype was seen at least ten times. This rearrangement joins TRBV7-9 to TRBJ1-1; 7 bases agree with TRBD1. In germline, CDR1 is SEHNR, CDR2 FQNEAQ (reference sequence). CDR3 size: 14 residues. With 6 bases clipped from V and 3 bases from J, the junction kept 7 bases outside the gene matches. The CDR3 loop is CASRNRGRYTEAFF. Written as DNA, the CDR3 is TGTGCCAGCAGGAACAGGGGAAGGTACACTGAAGCTTTCTTT.

This clonotype was counted at least ten times. This chain links TRBV12-3 or TRBV12-4 with TRBJ1-5; D may be TRBD1 (6 bases). The V gene lost 5 bases and the J gene lost 6 bases, with 11 bases spanning the gap. The CDR3 loop spans 13 amino acids. The DNA of the CDR3 is TGTGCCAGCAGTCCCCAGGGGAGTCAGCCCCAGCATTTT. This encodes CASSPQGSQPQHF.

In this sample, this clonotype turned up many times. The chain has TRBV7-2 and TRBJ1-1; perhaps TRBD1 as D (6 bases). V lost 5 bases, J lost 1 base, and 14 bases lay in between. The CDR3 consists of 15 residues. CDR1 is SGHTA, CDR2 FQGNSA, per germline. The CDR3 spells CASSGNLGGNTEAFF. The CDR3 nucleotides read TGTGCCAGCAGCGGGAACCTAGGGGGGAACACTGAAGCTTTCTTT.

This clonotype was counted many times. V is TRBV3-1 and J is TRBJ1-1; D uncertain. Trimming removed 4 bases at V and 4 bases at J, with 13 bases between. CDR3 length: 14 amino acids. Germline V lookup: CDR1 LGHDT, CDR2 YNNKEL (reference sequence). The CDR3 region has the DNA TGTGCCAGCAGCCCCATCGGGCTGCGCACTGAAGCTTTCTTT. Its translation is CASSPIGLRTEAFF.

The rearrangement joins TRBV5-1 to TRBJ1-6; D is unresolved. V lost 0 bases to trimming and J lost 5 bases, with 9 bases between them. The CDR3 runs to 15 residues. Germline lookup yields CDR1 SGHRS and CDR2 YFSETQ. In DNA, the CDR3 is TGCGCCAGCAGCTTGGTGGTTGGGAATAATTCACCCCTCCACTTT. Translating gives CASSLVVGNNSPLHF.

This clonotype was detected ten times or more. The rearrangement links TRBV6-2 or TRBV6-3 to TRBJ2-1; a possible D gene is TRBD2 (5 bases). Between the trimmed V and J ends, which lost 5 bases and 8 bases, there was a span of 16 bases. Germline V gene data show CDR1 as MNHEY and CDR2 as SVGEGT. The CDR3 sequence is 14 residues long. CDR3 bases: TGTGCCAGCAGTACGCGAGGGTGGAAAGATGAGCAGTTCTTC. It is translated as CASSTRGWKDEQFF.

Here the CDR3 DNA reads TGTGCCAGCAGCTCCCACGACCTAGCGGGGGGTAAAGAGACCCAGTACTTC. Its protein product is CASSSHDLAGGKETQYF. The chain recombines TRBV5-4 with TRBJ2-5, with TRBD2 matching 11 bases. Germline V gives CDR1 SGHNT, CDR2 YYREEE (reference sequence). This CDR3 comprises 17 residues. The trim removed 3 bases at V and 3 bases at J, leaving 10 bases unmatched.

This clonotype was counted ten times or more. The CDR3 region has the DNA TGCGCCAGCAGCCAAGATGGGATACAGTCTGGAAACACCATATATTTT. It translates to CASSQDGIQSGNTIYF. V and J are TRBV4-1 and TRBJ1-3; D gene unclear. This CDR3 spans 16 amino acids. From germline, CDR1 is MGHRA and CDR2 YSYEKL. The V and J ends lost 0 bases and 1 base respectively, with 10 bases between them.

Details on this clonotype: A much more abundant neighbour one base away suggests this may be a read error. The V and J genes are TRBV27 and TRBJ2-5; D unresolved. CDR1 MNHEY and CDR2 SMNVEV come from the germline V gene (reference sequence). V was cut by 2 bases and J by 5 bases, with 12 bases left in between. CDR3 size: 14 residues. CDR3 DNA sequence: TGTGCCAGCAGTTTAAGTACCGCCGGGGAGACCCAGTACTTC. It specifies CASSLSTAGETQYF.

This clonotype was observed many times. The genes are TRBV7-2 and TRBJ1-3; the match to TRBD1 covers 7 bases. Per the germline V gene, CDR1 is SGHTA and CDR2 is FQGNSA. The CDR3 covers 16 residues. The junction had 7 bases not matched to a gene; V was cut back by 3 bases and J by 2 bases. CDR3 DNA sequence: TGTGCCAGCAGCTTGCGACAGGGTCTCACTGGAAACACCATATATTTT. As protein: CASSLRQGLTGNTIYF.

This clonotype has a count of ten or more. The chain is built from TRBV7-2 and TRBJ2-2; 7 bases agree with TRBD2. Germline trimming cut 4 bases from V and 5 bases from J; bases unmatched to any gene: 13. Germline assignment: CDR1 SGHTA and CDR2 FQGNSA. The CDR3 length is 17 residues. The CDR3 protein is CASSSTGGGRRTGELFF. Written as DNA, the CDR3 is TGTGCCAGCAGCTCCACTGGCGGGGGTCGCCGTACCGGGGAGCTGTTTTTT.

This clonotype was detected many times. The rearrangement joins TRBV7-9 to TRBJ1-1; a possible D gene is TRBD1 (5 bases). The CDR3 is 15 amino acids. With 5 bases removed from V and 0 bases from J, the gap between germline ends came to 13 bases. Germline V lookup: CDR1 SEHNR, CDR2 FQNEAQ (reference sequence). The CDR3 sequence: CASSDPGPLNTEAFF. In DNA, the CDR3 is TGTGCCAGCAGCGATCCGGGACCACTGAACACTGAAGCTTTCTTT. The full variable domain, with the rest looked up from reference TRBV7-9 and TRBJ1-1, is DTGVSQNPRHKITKRGQNVTFRCDPISEHNRLYWYRQTLGQGPEFLTYFQNEAQLEKSRLLSDRFSAERPKGSFSTLEIQRTEQGDSAMYLCASSDPGPLNTEAFFGQGTRLTVV.

This clonotype has ten or more counts. The chain couples TRBV11-2 to TRBJ2-7; D is unresolved. The CDR3 extends over 16 amino acids. V gave up 4 bases and J gave up 7 bases, with 23 bases separating them. Looked up from germline, CDR1 is SGHAT and CDR2 is FQNNGV. The CDR3 is CASSSLRKGRYQEQYF. Written as DNA, the CDR3 is TGTGCCAGCAGCTCTCTACGAAAGGGCCGGTACCAAGAGCAGTACTTC.

This clonotype was recorded at least ten times. This chain links TRBV7-2 with TRBJ2-3; D may correspond to TRBD1 or TRBD2 (5 bases each). Between the trimmed V and J ends, which lost 3 bases and 6 bases, there was a span of 19 bases. Germline V gene sequence: CDR1 SGHTA, CDR2 FQGNSA. The CDR3 spans 16 residues. DNA for the CDR3: TGTGCCAGCAGCTTTGTCGCGGTGAGGGGCCGGGATACGCAGTATTTT. It encodes CASSFVAVRGRDTQYF.

This clonotype appeared many times. The chain recombines TRBV7-8 with TRBJ1-1; D call uncertain. Trimming cost V 7 bases and J 11 bases, with 20 bases left between them. Germline CDR1 is SGHVS and CDR2 is FQNEAQ. The CDR3 covers 13 residues. The CDR3 region is CASTAATKYEAFF. The CDR3 DNA follows: TGTGCCAGCACCGCCGCGACAAAGTATGAGGCTTTCTTT.

This clonotype has a count of ten or more. V usage is TRBV19 and J usage is TRBJ1-5, with D perhaps matching TRBD1 (5 bases). Trimming removed 4 bases from V and 5 bases from J, with 21 bases in between. Germline loops: CDR1 LNHDA, CDR2 SQIVND (reference sequence). CDR3 length: 17 residues. The chain's CDR3 is CASSSPLREWGDQPQHF. As DNA, the CDR3 is TGTGCCAGTAGTAGCCCCCTCAGGGAGTGGGGGGATCAGCCCCAGCATTTT.

The sample holds many counts of this clonotype. This chain joins TRBV7-3 and TRBJ1-6, with D possibly matching TRBD1 (5 bases). This CDR3 spans 13 amino acids. Germline V gene lookup returns CDR1 SGHTA and CDR2 FQGTGA. V shed 3 bases and J shed 10 bases, with 10 bases lying between them. CDR3: CASSFGGYSPLHF. As DNA, the CDR3 is TGTGCCAGCAGCTTCGGGGGATACTCACCCCTCCACTTT.

V gene TRBV29-1 combines with J gene TRBJ1-1; 9 nucleotides agree with TRBD1. J was trimmed by 1 base and V by 4 bases; bases with no gene match: 7. The CDR3 loop spans 15 amino acids. Germline V CDR1 and CDR2: SQVTM, ANQGSEA. CDR3 sequence reads: CSVVQGASRNTEAFF. CDR3 nucleotides: TGCAGCGTTGTACAGGGGGCGAGTCGGAACACTGAAGCTTTCTTT.